This entry is about one TCR beta chain. This entry belongs to a study of CD8 T cells in Susac syndrome. The RNA input was roughly 0.5 to 1 ug, and it was reverse transcribed with random hexamers. By means of immunoSEQ multiplex PCR, TCR beta CDR3 spanning 54 Vbeta and 13 Jbeta underwent amplification. TCRdb fed the immunoSEQ multiplex PCR reads into MiXCR, producing one record per CDR3 protein. Altogether 150,000 to 200,000 distinct CDR3 sequences are present, around 93% being singletons, with the ten largest covering approximately 0.14%. CDR1 is DFQATT and CDR2 is SNEGSKA in the germline V gene (reference sequence). The CDR3 is 17 amino acids. With 1 base removed from V and 5 bases from J, the gap between germline ends came to 23 bases.

The rearrangement links TRBV20-1 to TRBJ2-5; D perhaps matches TRBD1 (7 bases). The source of this sequence is a human donor in good health. Sequenced sample: CD4+ T cells from PBMCs. The CDR3 DNA follows: TGCAGTGCTAGAGTTCCCAATCAAGGAGGGGGCCGGGAGACCCAGTACTTC. It yields the protein CSARVPNQGGGRETQYF.